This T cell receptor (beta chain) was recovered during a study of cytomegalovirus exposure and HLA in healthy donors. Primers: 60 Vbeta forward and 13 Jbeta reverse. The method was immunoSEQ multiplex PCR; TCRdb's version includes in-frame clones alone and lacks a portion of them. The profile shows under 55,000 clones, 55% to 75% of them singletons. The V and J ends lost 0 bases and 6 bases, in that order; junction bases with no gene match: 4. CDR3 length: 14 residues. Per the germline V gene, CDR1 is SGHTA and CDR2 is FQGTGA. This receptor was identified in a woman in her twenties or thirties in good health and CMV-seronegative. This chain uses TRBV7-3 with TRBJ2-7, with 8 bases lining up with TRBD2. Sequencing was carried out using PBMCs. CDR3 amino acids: CASSLTGGGGEQYF. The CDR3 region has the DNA TGTGCCAGCAGCTTAACCGGGGGGGGCGGCGAGCAGTACTTC.